A selection of T cell receptor beta chains follows, all from one sample in a study of technical replicates of blood from a few donors. Profiling relied on immunoSEQ multiplex PCR, and the TCRdb table lists in-frame clones only, not all of them. The sample gives tens of thousands of clones, roughly 94% of which show up once; more than 0.25% is in the top ten. Specimen: T cells isolated from PBMCs. These receptors came from a human donor in good health. The CDR3 runs from the conserved cysteine through the conserved F or W. A D gene is named only where the DNA matches it firmly. Size tells how often a clone was seen (once, few, many) or the class of an expanded clone, and some rows leave it out.

D,V,size,J,CDR3,DNA
TRBD1,TRBV2,NA,TRBJ2-7,CARLQGAGEQYF,TGTGCCAGGCTGCAGGGGGCGGGCGAGCAGTACTTC
NA,TRBV11-3,NA,TRBJ1-1,CASSLEGRTEAFF,TGTGCCAGCAGCTTAGAAGGGAGAACTGAAGCTTTCTTT
TRBD1,TRBV10-1,few,TRBJ2-4,CASSEGQGRKNIQYF,TGCGCCAGCAGTGAGGGACAGGGACGCAAAAACATTCAGTACTTC
NA,TRBV10-2,NA,TRBJ1-1,CASSVGGSGYTEAFF,TGCGCCAGCAGTGTGGGGGGGTCGGGGTACACTGAAGCTTTCTTT
TRBD2,TRBV28,NA,TRBJ2-7,CASSSGGSSPHEQYF,TGTGCCAGCAGTTCCGGGGGGTCCTCTCCACACGAGCAGTACTTC
TRBD2,TRBV10-1,NA,TRBJ2-1,CASSELAGANEQFF,TGCGCCAGCAGTGAACTAGCGGGAGCTAATGAGCAGTTCTTC
NA,TRBV7-9,NA,TRBJ2-2,CAIPMGAYTGELFF,TGTGCCATTCCCATGGGGGCATACACCGGGGAGCTGTTTTTT
TRBD1,TRBV11-3,NA,TRBJ1-4,CASSSDRQGRREKLFF,TGTGCCAGCAGCTCCGACCGACAGGGGCGTAGAGAAAAACTGTTTTTT
NA,TRBV2,NA,TRBJ2-1,CASRAPGLFSNEQFF,TGTGCCAGCAGGGCGCCGGGACTTTTTTCCAATGAGCAGTTCTTC
NA,TRBV29-1,NA,TRBJ1-1,CTSRNQDTEAFF,TGCACCAGCCGGAACCAGGACACTGAAGCTTTCTTT
TRBD1,TRBV6-1,NA,TRBJ1-1,CASSITRDSEAFF,TGTGCCAGCAGTATTACCCGGGACAGCGAAGCTTTCTTT
TRBD1,TRBV5-1,NA,TRBJ1-2,CASSPPRQGGGRYGYTF,TGCGCCAGCAGCCCACCACGACAGGGCGGAGGCCGCTATGGCTACACCTTC
NA,TRBV6-5,NA,TRBJ1-2,CASSYSGQSVGYTF,TGTGCCAGCAGTTACTCTGGGCAGTCGGTGGGCTACACCTTC
NA,TRBV5-4,NA,TRBJ1-2,CASSSGYGYTF,TGTGCCAGCAGCTCAGGGTATGGCTACACCTTC
TRBD1,TRBV14,NA,TRBJ1-1,CASSRSGTGEVRTEAFF,TGTGCCAGCAGCCGAAGCGGGACAGGGGAAGTTCGAACTGAAGCTTTCTTT
TRBD1,TRBV5-4,once,TRBJ1-4,CASSRGGTGSEKLFF,TGTGCCAGCAGCCGGGGGGGGACAGGGAGTGAAAAACTGTTTTTT
NA,TRBV10-1,NA,TRBJ2-7,CASSVGADYEQYF,TGCGCCAGCAGTGTAGGGGCAGACTACGAGCAGTACTTC
NA,TRBV28,NA,TRBJ2-7,CASSLAGQTYEQYF,TGTGCCAGCAGTTTGGCGGGACAGACATACGAGCAGTACTTC
NA,TRBV13,NA,TRBJ2-7,CASSPTGLPTGEQYF,TGTGCCAGCAGCCCGACCGGGCTCCCAACAGGGGAGCAGTACTTC
NA,TRBV28,NA,TRBJ2-2,CASSLRGELFF,TGTGCCAGCAGTTTAAGGGGAGAGCTGTTTTTT
NA,TRBV28,NA,TRBJ1-4,CASASETNEKLFF,TGTGCCAGCGCCAGTGAAACTAATGAAAAACTGTTTTTT
TRBD2,TRBV9,NA,TRBJ2-7,CASSARPGTSSDEQYF,TGTGCCAGCAGCGCCAGACCCGGGACTAGTAGCGACGAGCAGTACTTC
TRBD1,TRBV7-9,NA,TRBJ2-7,CATGTASNYEQYF,TGTGCCACCGGGACAGCTTCCAACTACGAGCAGTACTTC
TRBD1,TRBV7-9,NA,TRBJ1-2,CASSPPGQGLNYGYTF,TGTGCCAGCAGCCCCCCGGGACAGGGCCTTAACTATGGCTACACCTTC
NA,TRBV2,NA,TRBJ1-4,CASKGGNEKLFF,TGTGCCAGCAAAGGGGGAAATGAAAAACTGTTTTTT
NA,TRBV10-1,NA,TRBJ2-7,CASSESGRGASYEQYF,TGCGCCAGCAGTGAGTCGGGGAGGGGGGCCTCCTACGAGCAGTACTTC
TRBD1,TRBV19,NA,TRBJ2-5,CASSRGQGASQETQYF,TGTGCCAGTAGTAGAGGACAGGGGGCAAGCCAAGAGACCCAGTACTTC
NA,TRBV5-1,NA,TRBJ2-7,CASSLSLRGTISYEQYF,TGCGCCAGCAGCTTGAGTTTAAGGGGCACGATAAGCTACGAGCAGTACTTC
NA,TRBV2,NA,TRBJ1-4,CATSWGDGIEKLFF,TGTGCCACCTCCTGGGGGGACGGTATTGAAAAACTGTTTTTT
TRBD1,TRBV9,NA,TRBJ1-1,CASSVEGQAIEAFF,TGTGCCAGCAGCGTCGAGGGACAGGCCATTGAAGCTTTCTTT
NA,TRBV28,once,TRBJ1-5,CASRDRRIYSNQPQHF,TGTGCCAGCCGTGACAGGCGGATCTATAGCAATCAGCCCCAGCATTTT
NA,TRBV4-1,NA,TRBJ2-3,CASSKVLGGGQVEDTQYF,TGCGCCAGCAGCAAGGTCCTTGGGGGGGGCCAAGTAGAAGATACGCAGTATTTT
TRBD1,TRBV7-9,NA,TRBJ2-5,CASSARDRGGETQYF,TGTGCCAGCAGCGCTCGAGACAGGGGAGGAGAGACCCAGTACTTC
NA,TRBV6-5,NA,TRBJ1-5,CASRSTGHQPQHF,TGTGCCAGCAGGTCTACAGGGCATCAGCCCCAGCATTTT
NA,TRBV5-1,NA,TRBJ2-2,CASSLRGTTGELFF,TGCGCCAGCAGCCTCAGGGGTACCACCGGGGAGCTGTTTTTT
TRBD2,TRBV9,NA,TRBJ2-1,CASSVEGAGTNEQFF,TGTGCCAGCAGCGTAGAGGGAGCGGGGACGAATGAGCAGTTCTTC
TRBD1,TRBV5-1,NA,TRBJ2-6,CASSLTYGTGRAGANVLTF,TGCGCCAGCAGCTTAACCTACGGGACAGGGAGAGCCGGGGCCAACGTCCTGACTTTC
TRBD2,TRBV15,once,TRBJ2-1,CATRVEREMYDNEQFF,TGTGCCACCAGGGTAGAGCGGGAGATGTACGACAATGAGCAGTTCTTC